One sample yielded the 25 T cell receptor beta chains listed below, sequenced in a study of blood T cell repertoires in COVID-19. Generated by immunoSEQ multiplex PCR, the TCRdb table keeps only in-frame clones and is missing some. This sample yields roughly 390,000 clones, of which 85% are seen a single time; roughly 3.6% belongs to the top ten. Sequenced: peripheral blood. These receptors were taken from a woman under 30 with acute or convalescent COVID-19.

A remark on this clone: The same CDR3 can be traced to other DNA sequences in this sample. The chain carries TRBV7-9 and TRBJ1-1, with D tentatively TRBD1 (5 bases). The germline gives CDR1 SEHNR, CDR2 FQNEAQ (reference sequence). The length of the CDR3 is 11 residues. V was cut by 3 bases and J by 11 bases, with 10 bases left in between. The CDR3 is CASSFSTEAFF. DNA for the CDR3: TGTGCCAGCAGCTTTTCGACAGAGGCTTTCTTT.

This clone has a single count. The CDR3, as DNA: TGTGCCAGTAGTTTGGGGGCAGGAAGATCCTACGAGCAGTACTTC. It is translated as CASSLGAGRSYEQYF. The V and J genes are TRBV19 and TRBJ2-7; TRBD1 is a possible D gene (6 bases). Per germline, CDR1 LNHDA and CDR2 SQIVND (reference sequence). Between the trimmed V and J ends, which lost 5 bases and 1 base, there was a span of 15 bases. The CDR3 contains 15 residues. The full variable domain, its missing parts supplied by reference TRBV19 and TRBJ2-7, is DGGITQSPKYLFRKEGQNVTLSCEQNLNHDAMYWYRQDPGQGLRLIYYSQIVNDFQKGDIAEGYSVSREKKESFPLTVTSAQKNPTAFYLCASSLGAGRSYEQYFGPGTRLTVT.

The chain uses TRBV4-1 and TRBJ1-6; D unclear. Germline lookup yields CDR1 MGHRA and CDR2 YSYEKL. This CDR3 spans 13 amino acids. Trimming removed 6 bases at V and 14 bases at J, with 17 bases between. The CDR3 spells CASSYRGDSTLHF. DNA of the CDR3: TGCGCCAGCAGTTACCGGGGAGATTCGACCCTCCACTTT.

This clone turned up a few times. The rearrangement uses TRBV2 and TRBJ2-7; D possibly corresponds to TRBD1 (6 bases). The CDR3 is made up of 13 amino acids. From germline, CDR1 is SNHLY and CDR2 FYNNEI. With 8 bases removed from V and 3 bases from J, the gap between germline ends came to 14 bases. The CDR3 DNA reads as TGTGCCAGCGTCCCCGGGACAAACTACGAGCAGTACTTC. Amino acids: CASVPGTNYEQYF.

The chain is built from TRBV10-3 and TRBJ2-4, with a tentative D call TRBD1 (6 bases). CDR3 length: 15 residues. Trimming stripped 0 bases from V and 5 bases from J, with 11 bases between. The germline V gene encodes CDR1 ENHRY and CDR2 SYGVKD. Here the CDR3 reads CAISESTAGENIQYF. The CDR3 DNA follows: TGTGCCATCAGTGAGTCGACGGCAGGGGAAAACATTCAGTACTTC.

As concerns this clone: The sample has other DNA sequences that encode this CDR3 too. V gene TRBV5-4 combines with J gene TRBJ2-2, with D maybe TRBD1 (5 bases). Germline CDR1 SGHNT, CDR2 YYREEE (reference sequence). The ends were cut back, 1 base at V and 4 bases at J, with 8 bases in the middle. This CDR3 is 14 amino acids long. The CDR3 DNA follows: TGTGCCAGCAGCTTGCTAGGGGCCACCGGGGAGCTGTTTTTT. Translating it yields CASSLLGATGELFF.

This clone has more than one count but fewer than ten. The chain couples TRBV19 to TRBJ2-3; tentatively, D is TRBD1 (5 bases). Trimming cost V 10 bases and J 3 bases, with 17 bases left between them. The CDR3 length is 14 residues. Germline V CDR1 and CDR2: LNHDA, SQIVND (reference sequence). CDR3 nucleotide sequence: TGTGCCACCACCAGGGATTTGATGACAGATACGCAGTATTTT. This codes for CATTRDLMTDTQYF.

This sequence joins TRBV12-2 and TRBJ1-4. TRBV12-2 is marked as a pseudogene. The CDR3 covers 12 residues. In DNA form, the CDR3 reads TGTGCAAGTCGTCCTGGGGGGGAAAAACTGTTTTTT. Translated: CASRPGGEKLFF.

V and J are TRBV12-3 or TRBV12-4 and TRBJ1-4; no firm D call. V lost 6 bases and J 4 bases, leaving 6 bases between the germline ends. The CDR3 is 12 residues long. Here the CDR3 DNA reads TGTGCCAGCAGCCCTATTAATGAAAAACTGTTTTTT. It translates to CASSPINEKLFF.

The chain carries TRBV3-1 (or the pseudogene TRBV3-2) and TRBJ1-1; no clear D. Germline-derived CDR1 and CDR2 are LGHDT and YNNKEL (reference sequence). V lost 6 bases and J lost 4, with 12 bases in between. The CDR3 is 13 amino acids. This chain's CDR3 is CASSQTRSTEAFF. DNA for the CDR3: TGTGCCAGCAGTCAGACGAGGAGCACTGAAGCTTTCTTT.

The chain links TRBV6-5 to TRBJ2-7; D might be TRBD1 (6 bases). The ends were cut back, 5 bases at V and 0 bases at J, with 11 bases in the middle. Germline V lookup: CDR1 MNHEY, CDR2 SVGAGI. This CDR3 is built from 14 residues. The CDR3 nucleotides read TGTGCCAGCAGTATGGACAGACTCTCCTACGAGCAGTACTTC. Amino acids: CASSMDRLSYEQYF.

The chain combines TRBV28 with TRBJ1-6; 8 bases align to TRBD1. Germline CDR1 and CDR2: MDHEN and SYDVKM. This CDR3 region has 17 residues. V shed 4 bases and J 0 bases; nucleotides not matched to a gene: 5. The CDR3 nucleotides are TGTGCCAGCAGTTGGACAGGGCCGAGCTCCTATAATTCACCCCTCCACTTT. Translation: CASSWTGPSSYNSPLHF.

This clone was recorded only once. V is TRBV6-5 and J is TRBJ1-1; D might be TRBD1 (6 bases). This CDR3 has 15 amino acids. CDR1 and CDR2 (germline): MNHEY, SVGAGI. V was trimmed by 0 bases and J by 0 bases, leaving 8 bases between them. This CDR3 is CASSYSQGVNTEAFF. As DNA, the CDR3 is TGTGCCAGCAGTTACTCACAGGGAGTGAACACTGAAGCTTTCTTT.

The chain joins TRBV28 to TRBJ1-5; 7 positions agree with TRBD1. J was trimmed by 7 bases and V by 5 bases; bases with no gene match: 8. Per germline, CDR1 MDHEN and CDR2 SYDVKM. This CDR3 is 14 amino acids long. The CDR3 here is CASSQTDRDQPQHF. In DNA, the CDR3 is TGTGCCAGCAGTCAAACCGACAGGGACCAGCCCCAGCATTTT.

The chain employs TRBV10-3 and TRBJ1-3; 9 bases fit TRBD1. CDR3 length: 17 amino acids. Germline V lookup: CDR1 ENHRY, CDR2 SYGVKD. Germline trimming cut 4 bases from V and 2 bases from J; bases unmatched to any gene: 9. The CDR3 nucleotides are TGTGCCATCAGTGGGACCGGGACAGGGCGTGCTGGAAACACCATATATTTT. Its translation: CAISGTGTGRAGNTIYF.

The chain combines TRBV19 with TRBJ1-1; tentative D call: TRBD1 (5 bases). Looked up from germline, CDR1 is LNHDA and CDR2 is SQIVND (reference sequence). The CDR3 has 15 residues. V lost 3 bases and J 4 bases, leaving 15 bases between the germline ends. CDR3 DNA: TGTGCCAGTAGTATGACGGCAGGGCCGGGCACTGAAGCTTTCTTT. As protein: CASSMTAGPGTEAFF. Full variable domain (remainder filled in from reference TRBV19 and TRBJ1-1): DGGITQSPKYLFRKEGQNVTLSCEQNLNHDAMYWYRQDPGQGLRLIYYSQIVNDFQKGDIAEGYSVSREKKESFPLTVTSAQKNPTAFYLCASSMTAGPGTEAFFGQGTRLTVV.

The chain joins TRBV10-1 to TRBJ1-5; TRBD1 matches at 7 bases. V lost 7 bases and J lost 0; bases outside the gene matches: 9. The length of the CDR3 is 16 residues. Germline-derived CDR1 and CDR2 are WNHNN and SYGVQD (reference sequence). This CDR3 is CASNPGDRDSNQPQHF. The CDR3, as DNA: TGCGCCAGCAACCCTGGTGACAGGGATAGCAATCAGCCCCAGCATTTT.

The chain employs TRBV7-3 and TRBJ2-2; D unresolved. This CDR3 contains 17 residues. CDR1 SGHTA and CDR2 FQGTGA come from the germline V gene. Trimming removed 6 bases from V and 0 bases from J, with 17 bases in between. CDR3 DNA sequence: TGTGCCAGCAGTCCAACCTCGAGAGGTTCGAACACCGGGGAGCTGTTTTTT. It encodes CASSPTSRGSNTGELFF.

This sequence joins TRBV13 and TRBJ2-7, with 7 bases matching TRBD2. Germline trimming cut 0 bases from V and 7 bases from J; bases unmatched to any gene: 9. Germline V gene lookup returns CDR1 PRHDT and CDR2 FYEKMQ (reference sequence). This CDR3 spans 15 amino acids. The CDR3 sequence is CASSLGGSGSWEQYF. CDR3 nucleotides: TGTGCCAGCAGCTTAGGAGGTAGCGGGTCATGGGAGCAGTACTTC.

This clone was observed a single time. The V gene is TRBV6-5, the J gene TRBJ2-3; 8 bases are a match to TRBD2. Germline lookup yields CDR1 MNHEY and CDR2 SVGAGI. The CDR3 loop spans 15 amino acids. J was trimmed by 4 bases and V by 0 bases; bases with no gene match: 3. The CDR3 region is CASSYSRGGADTQYF. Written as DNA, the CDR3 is TGTGCCAGCAGTTACTCACGGGGGGGGGCAGATACGCAGTATTTT.

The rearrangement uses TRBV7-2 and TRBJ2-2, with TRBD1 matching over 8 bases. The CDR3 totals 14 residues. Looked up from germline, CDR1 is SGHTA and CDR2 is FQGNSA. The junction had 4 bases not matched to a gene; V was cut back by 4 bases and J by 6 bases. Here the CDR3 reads CASSYDRGAGELFF. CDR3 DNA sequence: TGTGCCAGCAGCTATGACAGGGGCGCCGGGGAGCTGTTTTTT. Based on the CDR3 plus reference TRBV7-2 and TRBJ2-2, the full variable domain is GAGVSQSPSNKVTEKGKDVELRCDPISGHTALYWYRQSLGQGLEFLIYFQGNSAPDKSGLPSDRFSAERTGGSVSTLTIQRTQQEDSAVYLCASSYDRGAGELFFGEGSRLTVL.

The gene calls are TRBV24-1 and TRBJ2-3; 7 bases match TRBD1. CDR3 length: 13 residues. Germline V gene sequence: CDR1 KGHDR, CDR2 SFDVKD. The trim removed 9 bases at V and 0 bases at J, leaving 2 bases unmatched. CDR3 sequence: CATGTVSTDTQYF. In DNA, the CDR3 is TGTGCCACCGGGACAGTTAGCACAGATACGCAGTATTTT.

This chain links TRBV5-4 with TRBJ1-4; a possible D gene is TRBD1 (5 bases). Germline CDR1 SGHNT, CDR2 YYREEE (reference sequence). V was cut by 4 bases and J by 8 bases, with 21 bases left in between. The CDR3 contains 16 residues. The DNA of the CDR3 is TGTGCCAGCAGCCCCGGGGGGGACCCCCGTTCCGAAAAACTGTTTTTT. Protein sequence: CASSPGGDPRSEKLFF.

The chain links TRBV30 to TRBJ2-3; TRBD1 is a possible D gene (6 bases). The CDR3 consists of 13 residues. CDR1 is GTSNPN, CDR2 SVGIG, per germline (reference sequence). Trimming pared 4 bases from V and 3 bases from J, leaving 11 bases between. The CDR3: CAWTLQGTDTQYF. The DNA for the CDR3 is TGTGCCTGGACCTTACAGGGTACAGATACGCAGTATTTT.

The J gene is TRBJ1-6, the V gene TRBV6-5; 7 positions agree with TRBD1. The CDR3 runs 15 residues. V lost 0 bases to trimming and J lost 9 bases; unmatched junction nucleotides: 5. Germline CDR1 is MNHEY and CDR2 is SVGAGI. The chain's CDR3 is CASSYSTGKGSPLHF. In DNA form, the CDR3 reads TGTGCCAGCAGTTACTCGACAGGGAAGGGTTCACCCCTCCACTTT.